The sequence of this T cell receptor (beta chain) was determined in a study of Ad26.COV2.S vaccination and SARS-CoV-2 variants. A word on this clone: The target antigen is unknown. One end of the junction fails to match germline, which may point to a read error.

Study findings and constraints: CD8+ and CD4+ T cells specific for spike reportedly responded with substantial breadth after vaccination.

This sample's treatment: 15 to 20 received Ad26.COV2.S at low or high dose, single or two shots; about 5 received placebo; per-sample allocation not given. It was on day 63 after the first vaccine or placebo injection that samples were taken. Measured with immunoSEQ multiplex PCR; TCRdb has only the in-frame clones, and not every one. This sample has roughly 700,000 clones, with 70% to 90% found just once. This CDR3 region has 12 residues. Germline CDR1 MNHNS, CDR2 SASEGT. The chain couples TRBV6-1 to TRBJ2-7; TRBD1 matches at 8 bases. The TCR originated in a person aged 18 to 59 who received the Ad26.COV2.S COVID-19 vaccine or a placebo. This material consisted of peripheral blood, taken in a trial of Ad26.COV2.S vaccine versus placebo. The CDR3 region has the DNA TGTGCCAGCAGTGAACGGGCAGGGGGCATCCACTTC. It yields the protein CASSERAGGIHF.